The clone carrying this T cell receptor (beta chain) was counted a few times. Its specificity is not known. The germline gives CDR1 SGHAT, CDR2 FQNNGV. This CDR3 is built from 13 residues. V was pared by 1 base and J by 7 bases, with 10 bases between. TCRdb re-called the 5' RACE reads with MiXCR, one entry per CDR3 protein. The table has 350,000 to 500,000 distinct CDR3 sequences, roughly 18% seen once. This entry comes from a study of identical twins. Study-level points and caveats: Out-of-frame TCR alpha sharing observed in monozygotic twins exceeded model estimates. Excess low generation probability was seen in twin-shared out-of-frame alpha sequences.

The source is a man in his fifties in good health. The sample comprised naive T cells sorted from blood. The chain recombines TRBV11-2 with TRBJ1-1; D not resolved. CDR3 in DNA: TGTGCCAGCAGCTTAGTATCCGGAAATGAAGCTTTCTTT. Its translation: CASSLVSGNEAFF.